Below, 27 T cell receptor beta chains from the same sample are listed, as sequenced in a study of blood T cell repertoires in COVID-19. The protocol was immunoSEQ multiplex PCR, while the TCRdb copy is restricted to in-frame clones and leaves out a portion. The sample includes approximately 220,000 clones, roughly nine tenths of them seen just once. Sample: peripheral blood. These receptors all stem from a man aged 35-49 years with acute or convalescent COVID-19.

The rearrangement links TRBV6-5 to TRBJ2-5; 8 bases map to TRBD1. Germline V gene lookup returns CDR1 MNHEY and CDR2 SVGAGI. The CDR3 contains 14 residues. The trim removed 6 bases at V and 5 bases at J, leaving 8 bases unmatched. CDR3 in DNA: TGTGCCAGCAGCAAGACAGGGGCCGGGGAGACCCAGTACTTC. Amino acids: CASSKTGAGETQYF.

This chain joins TRBV30 and TRBJ1-6, with a possible D match to TRBD1 (6 bases). Germline V CDR1 and CDR2: GTSNPN, SVGIG (reference sequence). The CDR3 is 14 residues long. Trimming took 3 bases from V and 3 from J, leaving 9 bases between them. CDR3 region: CAWRVGGYNSPLHF. Here the CDR3 DNA reads TGTGCCTGGAGGGTAGGGGGCTATAATTCACCCCTCCACTTT.

The chain uses TRBV9 and TRBJ1-1, with a tentative D call TRBD1 (5 bases). Germline V gene lookup returns CDR1 SGDLS and CDR2 YYNGEE. The CDR3 is 15 residues long. Trimming left V 3 bases short and J 4 bases short, with 16 bases between. This CDR3 is CASSGSSGFFTEAFF. In DNA form, the CDR3 reads TGTGCCAGCAGCGGGTCCTCAGGGTTTTTCACTGAAGCTTTCTTT.

The rearrangement uses TRBV6-6 and TRBJ1-2; TRBD1 matches 7 bases. This CDR3 contains 14 residues. After removal of 2 bases from V and 2 bases from J, the junction contained 2 bases not matched to a gene. Germline lookup yields CDR1 MNHNY and CDR2 SVGAGI (reference sequence). The CDR3 loop is CASSYQGVNYGYTF. The CDR3 region has the DNA TGTGCCAGCAGTTACCAGGGGGTAAACTATGGCTACACCTTC.

V usage is TRBV7-2 and J usage is TRBJ1-6; TRBD1 might be the D (5 bases). Germline lookup yields CDR1 SGHTA and CDR2 FQGNSA. V shed 2 bases and J shed 9 bases, with 14 bases lying between them. The CDR3 spans 15 residues. The CDR3 DNA follows: TGTGCCAGCAGCTTATTTCGGGGGAGGCGTTCACCCCTCCACTTT. As protein: CASSLFRGRRSPLHF. The variable domain in full, with the rest retrieved from reference TRBV7-2 and TRBJ1-6, is GAGVSQSPSNKVTEKGKDVELRCDPISGHTALYWYRQSLGQGLEFLIYFQGNSAPDKSGLPSDRFSAERTGGSVSTLTIQRTQQEDSAVYLCASSLFRGRRSPLHFGNGTRLTVT.

This clone has a handful of counts. The V call is TRBV18, the J call TRBJ2-2; unclear D gene. Trimming cost V 3 bases and J 4 bases, with 6 bases left between them. The CDR3 length is 13 residues. In germline, CDR1 is KGHSH, CDR2 LQKENI. The CDR3 DNA reads as TGTGCCAGCTCACCCCTAGGCACCGGGGAGCTGTTTTTT. This codes for CASSPLGTGELFF.

The chain combines TRBV2 with TRBJ1-2; D might be TRBD1 (6 bases). Trimming removed 6 bases at V and 3 bases at J, with 23 bases between. Germline V gene lookup returns CDR1 SNHLY and CDR2 FYNNEI. This CDR3 is 17 amino acids long. The CDR3 region has the DNA TGTGCCAGCAGCAGACCTCCGGGACACTTTTCTTACTATGGCTACACCTTC. It is translated as CASSRPPGHFSYYGYTF. Using reference TRBV2 and TRBJ1-2 for the parts outside the CDR3, the full variable domain is EPEVTQTPSHQVTQMGQEVILRCVPISNHLYFYWYRQILGQKVEFLVSFYNNEISEKSEIFDDQFSVERPDGSNFTLKIRSTKLEDSAMYFCASSRPPGHFSYYGYTFGSGTRLTVV.

The CDR3 nucleotides read TGCAGTGCTAGTTCGGCCTCCCGGGACAGGGGTACCTACGAGCAGTACTTC. Encoded protein: CSASSASRDRGTYEQYF. V and J are TRBV20-1 and TRBJ2-7; the match to TRBD1 covers 10 bases. The CDR3 has 17 residues. V shed 3 bases, J shed 2 bases, and the junction held 13 bases outside the gene matches. Germline CDR1 reads DFQATT; CDR2 reads SNEGSKA (reference sequence).

This clone was observed a handful of times. The genes are TRBV6-7 and TRBJ2-5; 10 bases align to TRBD2. TRBV6-7 counts as an open reading frame of uncertain function. This CDR3 has 17 amino acids. With 0 bases clipped from V and 1 base from J, the junction kept 5 bases outside the gene matches. CDR3 nucleotides: TGTGCCAGCAGTTACTCTCCGAGGACTAGCGGCCAAGAGACCCAGTACTTC. It encodes CASSYSPRTSGQETQYF.

This chain links TRBV5-4 with TRBJ2-1; D is perhaps TRBD2 (6 bases). The CDR3 is made up of 14 amino acids. V lost 0 bases, J lost 3 bases, and 7 bases lay in between. Germline V CDR1 and CDR2: SGHNT, YYREEE (reference sequence). CDR3 sequence reads: CASSLEGLYNEQFF. The CDR3 bases are TGTGCCAGCAGCTTGGAGGGACTCTACAATGAGCAGTTCTTC.

V is TRBV19 and J is TRBJ1-6, with TRBD1 matching 8 bases. In germline, CDR1 is LNHDA, CDR2 SQIVND (reference sequence). CDR3 length: 14 residues. With V trimmed by 4 bases and J by 7 bases, 3 bases remained unmatched. In nucleotides, the CDR3 is TGTGCCAGTAGTAGTAACAGGGGGAATTCACCCCTCCACTTT. It yields the protein CASSSNRGNSPLHF.

This chain uses TRBV19 with TRBJ2-7; D may be TRBD2 (6 bases). Germline lookup yields CDR1 LNHDA and CDR2 SQIVND (reference sequence). The CDR3 is 14 amino acids. V was cut by 4 bases and J by 0 bases, with 10 bases left in between. CDR3 sequence (DNA): TGTGCCAGTAGTACCGGGGGTCACTCCTACGAGCAGTACTTC. It translates to CASSTGGHSYEQYF. Full variable domain (outside the CDR3, taken from reference TRBV19 and TRBJ2-7): DGGITQSPKYLFRKEGQNVTLSCEQNLNHDAMYWYRQDPGQGLRLIYYSQIVNDFQKGDIAEGYSVSREKKESFPLTVTSAQKNPTAFYLCASSTGGHSYEQYFGPGTRLTVT.

The chain carries TRBV18 and TRBJ1-5; 7 bases line up with TRBD1. This CDR3 spans 15 amino acids. Unmatched junction bases numbered 6, after V lost 3 bases and J lost 4 bases. Germline CDR1 KGHSH, CDR2 LQKENI. The CDR3 loop reads CASSPGTAENQPQHF. Here the CDR3 DNA reads TGTGCCAGCTCACCCGGGACAGCCGAGAATCAGCCCCAGCATTTT.

This clone was seen a few times. The rearrangement uses TRBV14 and TRBJ2-3; D is possibly TRBD2 (6 bases). The length of the CDR3 is 17 residues. V shed 4 bases and J shed 5 bases, with 22 bases lying between them. Germline CDR1 SGHDN, CDR2 FVKESK. This chain's CDR3 is CASSLWAGPALGDTQYF. The CDR3 coding sequence is TGTGCCAGCAGCCTCTGGGCGGGGCCGGCCCTGGGAGATACGCAGTATTTT. Together with reference TRBV14 and TRBJ2-3, the CDR3 gives the full variable domain: EAGVTQFPSHSVIEKGQTVTLRCDPISGHDNLYWYRRVMGKEIKFLLHFVKESKQDESGMPNNRFLAERTGGTYSTLKVQPAELEDSGVYFCASSLWAGPALGDTQYFGPGTRLTVL.

The chain couples TRBV30 to TRBJ1-1, with D possibly TRBD1 on 5 matching bases. Germline CDR1 reads GTSNPN; CDR2 reads SVGIG (reference sequence). The CDR3 totals 13 residues. Deletions cut 0 bases from V and 4 bases from J, with 9 bases between. CDR3 bases: TGTGCCTGGAGTGTAGTGGGGGGCACTGAAGCTTTCTTT. Protein sequence: CAWSVVGGTEAFF.

This chain links TRBV5-1 with TRBJ1-1; no clear D gene. Germline V gives CDR1 SGHRS, CDR2 YFSETQ. V was shortened by 0 bases and J by 4 bases, with 10 bases between the two germline ends. The CDR3 length is 14 residues. This CDR3 is CASSLDQVTTEAFF. For the CDR3, the DNA is TGCGCCAGCAGCTTGGATCAGGTGACCACTGAAGCTTTCTTT.

The rearrangement uses TRBV6-5 and TRBJ1-6, with D perhaps TRBD1 (6 bases). CDR3 length equals 15 residues. CDR1 is MNHEY, CDR2 SVGAGI, per germline. Trimming took off 7 bases at V and 8 bases at J, with 18 bases between the two ends. The CDR3 loop reads CASIPRGALDSPLHF. For the CDR3, the DNA is TGTGCCAGCATCCCCAGGGGCGCGCTGGATTCACCCCTCCACTTT.

The chain employs TRBV28 and TRBJ1-6; D perhaps matches TRBD1 (6 bases). Germline assignment: CDR1 MDHEN and CDR2 SYDVKM. The CDR3 sequence is 14 residues long. V lost 10 bases and J 8 bases, leaving 18 bases between the germline ends. The CDR3 here is CATFPGGRDSPLHF. CDR3 in DNA: TGTGCCACCTTCCCCGGGGGGCGGGATTCACCCCTCCACTTT.

The gene calls are TRBV27 and TRBJ2-3, with TRBD2 matching over 9 bases. With V trimmed by 3 bases and J by 5 bases, 6 bases remained unmatched. Germline V gives CDR1 MNHEY, CDR2 SMNVEV (reference sequence). This CDR3 region has 15 residues. The CDR3 spells CASSLGGLAIDTQYF. The CDR3 bases are TGTGCCAGCAGTTTGGGGGGACTAGCCATAGATACGCAGTATTTT.

V and J are TRBV4-1 and TRBJ1-4; 10 bases match TRBD1. Germline CDR1 is MGHRA and CDR2 is YSYEKL. The CDR3 is 19 amino acids. The V and J ends lost 5 bases and 0 bases, in that order; junction bases with no gene match: 12. In nucleotides, the CDR3 is TGCGCCAGCAGCTCCAATCCGGGACAGGGGTATTCAACTAATGAAAAACTGTTTTTT. It translates to CASSSNPGQGYSTNEKLFF.

The gene calls are TRBV29-1 and TRBJ2-7, with 11 bases that match TRBD1. The CDR3 has 16 amino acids. Germline values: CDR1 SQVTM, CDR2 ANQGSEA. Unmatched junction bases numbered 12, after V lost 7 bases and J lost 1 base. In nucleotides, the CDR3 is TGCAGCGCGCTTGGTGGGACAGGGGGTTTTTCCTACGAGCAGTACTTC. As protein: CSALGGTGGFSYEQYF.

This chain links TRBV16 with TRBJ1-5; D ambiguous. Germline V gene sequence: CDR1 KGHSY, CDR2 FQNENV. Trimming cost V 3 bases and J 3 bases, with 9 bases left between them. The CDR3 loop spans 14 amino acids. The CDR3 bases are TGTGCCAGCAGCCACGAGGGTTACAATCAGCCCCAGCATTTT. Translating it yields CASSHEGYNQPQHF.

This clone was observed once. This chain uses TRBV4-1 with TRBJ2-5; D may be TRBD2 (6 bases). The CDR3 length is 14 residues. Germline CDR1 reads MGHRA; CDR2 reads YSYEKL. Trimming pared 1 base from V and 5 bases from J, leaving 11 bases between. CDR3 residues: CASSQGTGVETQYF. The DNA of the CDR3 is TGCGCCAGCAGCCAAGGCACGGGGGTGGAGACCCAGTACTTC.

CDR3 loop: CASSSYRGSIYGYTF. CDR3 bases: TGTGCCAGCAGCTCCTACAGGGGAAGTATATATGGCTACACCTTC. This chain connects TRBV11-2 to TRBJ1-2; 7 bases map to TRBD1. Germline loops: CDR1 SGHAT, CDR2 FQNNGV. V lost 4 bases, J lost 5 bases, and 10 bases stayed unmatched. This CDR3 is built from 15 residues.

For the CDR3, the DNA is TGTGCCAGCAGCCCTATGGGACTAGCGGGAGGTACCTCCTACAATGAGCAGTTCTTC. Encoded protein: CASSPMGLAGGTSYNEQFF. The chain is built from TRBV7-3 and TRBJ2-1, with 15 bases fitting TRBD2. The J segment lost 0 bases and the V segment lost 5 bases, leaving 8 bases of the junction unmatched. This CDR3 has 19 amino acids. CDR1 is SGHTA, CDR2 FQGTGA, per germline.

The chain employs TRBV20-1 and TRBJ2-7, with D tentatively TRBD1 (5 bases). Trimming shortened V by 3 bases and J by 4 bases, and 7 bases separated the two germline ends. There are 11 residues in the CDR3. Per germline, CDR1 DFQATT and CDR2 SNEGSKA (reference sequence). The CDR3 nucleotides are TGCAGTGCTAGGGGGCATTACGAGCAGTACTTC. Its protein is CSARGHYEQYF.

This clone was recorded only once. This chain uses TRBV18 with TRBJ1-4; 7 nucleotides agree with TRBD1. CDR1 and CDR2 (germline): KGHSH, LQKENI. V lost 1 base to trimming and J lost 1 base; unmatched junction nucleotides: 3. The CDR3 consists of 16 residues. The CDR3 loop is CASSPQGAVTNEKLFF. The CDR3 region has the DNA TGTGCCAGCTCACCACAGGGGGCAGTAACTAATGAAAAACTGTTTTTT.